This T cell receptor (beta chain) stems from a study of shared clonotypes between healthy human individuals. The CDR3 totals 15 residues. The J segment lost 3 bases and the V segment lost 4 bases, leaving 2 bases of the junction unmatched. The germline CDR1 and CDR2 sequences are SGHVS and FNYEAQ. General study findings and limits: Larger estimated richness was generally recorded for naive subsets relative to memory subsets. With a handful of donors compared, 4% to 5.5% of naive CD4 clonotypes were shared.

Profiling relied on immunoSEQ multiplex PCR, and the TCRdb table lists in-frame clones only, not all of them. The table has about 2 million clones, about 95% seen once. The naive CD8 subset, CD45RO-negative cells positively selected for CCR7, excluded terminally differentiated effector memory CD45RA+ cells. Points on this clone: Its specificity is not known. The sample contains more than one DNA sequence encoding this CDR3.

This rearrangement joins TRBV7-6 to TRBJ2-1, with TRBD2 matching 11 bases. The origin of this receptor is a man aged 18 to 30 in good health. Sequenced material: naive CD8+ T cells sorted from blood. DNA for the CDR3: TGTGCCAGCAGCTCTACTAGCGGGAGCTACAATGAGCAGTTCTTC. Translated: CASSSTSGSYNEQFF.